The present entry profiles one T cell receptor (beta chain) with its context. This clonotype was seen more than once but under ten times. What antigen it recognizes has not been identified. No much larger clone is present one base from it, and per-base qualities are unavailable. This entry belongs to a study of T-cell reconstitution after alpha-beta-depleted transplantation in children listed by TCRdb under 2016. About the investigation overall: T-cell immune reconstitution after TCRalphabeta/CD19-depleted allogeneic hematopoietic cell transplantation in children was quantitatively tracked in the study by means of TCR repertoire profiling.

The library was produced with PCR. The sequencer listed for this sample is Illumina HiSeq 2500. TCR library preparation used molecular barcoding, with unique molecular identifiers applied to normalize quantification of the TCRbeta repertoire. Using fastp at Q25 and MiXCR, TCRdb reprocessed the public reads and kept productive beta chains. Each entry merges the rows of one CDR3 protein and shows their most common DNA and genes. Recorded for this sample are over 300,000 distinct CDR3 sequences; about 9.4% of them occurred a single time. The ten largest clones take up approximately 2.3% of the sample. Sequences were derived from PBMCs from the stem cell graft donor, sampled from the stem cell graft. The clonotype comes from a human donor who donated a stem cell graft to a child with acute lymphoblastic leukemia.

The DNA sequence reads TGTGCCAGCAAGCGGGACTACAATGAGCAGTTCTTC. It translates as CASKRDYNEQFF. The chain is encoded by TRBV12-3 or TRBV12-4 joined to TRBJ2-1, with TRBD2 identical over 7 junction bases. Here V drops 7 bases and J drops 3 bases, and the junction holds 0 bases not matched to any gene. From cysteine to phenylalanine, the CDR3 is 12 amino acids long. The only DNA kept is the CDR3, 36 bases in frame from the first base.